This T cell receptor beta chain was obtained from a study of control samples from healthy donors and cancer patients. Here immunoSEQ multiplex PCR was the method, and the copy in TCRdb shows in-frame clones only, minus some. The sample has hundreds of thousands of clones, about nine tenths seen once. The germline V gene encodes CDR1 SGHRS and CDR2 YFSETQ. Trimming took off 3 bases at V and 6 bases at J, with 16 bases between the two ends. This CDR3 is 14 amino acids long. This clone was detected only once. This receptor was taken from a man in his forties or fifties with head and neck cancer. The V and J genes are TRBV5-1 and TRBJ2-7, with unresolved D. The specimen was PBMCs. The CDR3 spells CASSWSPLPGEQYF. The CDR3 nucleotides are TGCGCCAGCAGCTGGAGCCCCCTCCCGGGCGAGCAGTACTTC.